This is a list of T cell receptor beta chains from one sample in a study of blood T cell repertoires in COVID-19. Profiling relied on immunoSEQ multiplex PCR, and the TCRdb table lists in-frame clones only, not all of them. The data hold 200,000 to 250,000 clones, with 80% to 85% observed a single time. Specimen: peripheral blood. The receptor set was obtained from an older woman with acute or convalescent COVID-19. Each CDR3 is given with its conserved first and last residue. Each record gives: V gene, clone size, J gene, D gene, CDR3 DNA, CDR3 protein. The D gene is left open where the match is weak. Expanded clones get a size class; other rows say once, few or many, or leave the size out.

v_gene: TRBV3-1/TRBV3-2
abundance: .
j_gene: TRBJ1-2
d_gene: .
CDR3nt: TGTGCCAGCTTTAGGGCAAAAACCTCGGAGGGGTATGGCTACACCTTC
CDR3aa: CASFRAKTSEGYGYTF

v_gene: TRBV11-2
abundance: once
j_gene: TRBJ2-1
d_gene: TRBD2
CDR3nt: TGTGCCAGCAGCTTAGATATGCTAGCGGGATCGGAGCAGTTCTTC
CDR3aa: CASSLDMLAGSEQFF

v_gene: TRBV28
abundance: .
j_gene: TRBJ1-2
d_gene: .
CDR3nt: TGTGCCAGCAGTTTAATCGGGGGAGGTGGCTACACCTTC
CDR3aa: CASSLIGGGGYTF

v_gene: TRBV9
abundance: .
j_gene: TRBJ2-3
d_gene: TRBD2
CDR3nt: TGTGCCAGCAGCTCACAAGGACTAGTATGGGATACGCAGTATTTT
CDR3aa: CASSSQGLVWDTQYF

v_gene: TRBV10-3
abundance: .
j_gene: TRBJ1-6
d_gene: .
CDR3nt: TGTGCCATCAGTGACGGGAATTCACCCCTCCACTTT
CDR3aa: CAISDGNSPLHF

v_gene: TRBV6-5
abundance: once
j_gene: TRBJ1-1
d_gene: TRBD1
CDR3nt: TGTGCCAGCAGTCCCAGGGGGGCTGAAGCTTTCTTT
CDR3aa: CASSPRGAEAFF

v_gene: TRBV4-2
abundance: .
j_gene: TRBJ1-2
d_gene: .
CDR3nt: TGTGCCAGCAGCCACCACGGACCGGAGGACTATGGCTACACCTTC
CDR3aa: CASSHHGPEDYGYTF

v_gene: TRBV4-3
abundance: .
j_gene: TRBJ2-7
d_gene: TRBD2
CDR3nt: TGCGCCAGCAGCCAAGATATTTTGGGGGGGGTCGACGAGCAGTACTTC
CDR3aa: CASSQDILGGVDEQYF

v_gene: TRBV4-3
abundance: .
j_gene: TRBJ1-4
d_gene: .
CDR3nt: TGCGCCAGCAGCCACGGGTCTGCCGGGGATGAAAAACTGTTTTTT
CDR3aa: CASSHGSAGDEKLFF

v_gene: TRBV7-9
abundance: .
j_gene: TRBJ1-2
d_gene: .
CDR3nt: TGTGCCAGCAGCCCCTATCGAGGGCAAAACTATGGCTACACCTTC
CDR3aa: CASSPYRGQNYGYTF

v_gene: TRBV10-1
abundance: .
j_gene: TRBJ1-2
d_gene: .
CDR3nt: TGCGCCAGGGTGACGAGGAACTATGGCTACACCTTC
CDR3aa: CARVTRNYGYTF

v_gene: TRBV30
abundance: .
j_gene: TRBJ2-1
d_gene: TRBD1
CDR3nt: TGTGCCTGGAGCCCCGGACAGGGGGTTTACAATGAGCAGTTCTTC
CDR3aa: CAWSPGQGVYNEQFF

v_gene: TRBV4-3
abundance: .
j_gene: TRBJ1-6
d_gene: .
CDR3nt: TGCGCCAGCAGCCAAGCCTTAGCTCCAGTTAATTCACCCCTCCACTTT
CDR3aa: CASSQALAPVNSPLHF

v_gene: TRBV3-1/TRBV3-2
abundance: .
j_gene: TRBJ1-2
d_gene: .
CDR3nt: TGTGCCAGCAGCCAAGACAACCAGGGTTATGGCTACACCTTC
CDR3aa: CASSQDNQGYGYTF

v_gene: TRBV20-1
abundance: .
j_gene: TRBJ1-1
d_gene: .
CDR3nt: TGCAGTGCTAGTTCGAGTAACACTGAAGCTTTCTTT
CDR3aa: CSASSSNTEAFF

v_gene: TRBV4-1
abundance: .
j_gene: TRBJ2-7
d_gene: TRBD2
CDR3nt: TGCGCCAGCAGCCAGACTAGCGGTTACGAGCAGTACTTC
CDR3aa: CASSQTSGYEQYF

v_gene: TRBV30
abundance: .
j_gene: TRBJ1-1
d_gene: TRBD1
CDR3nt: TGTGCCTGGAGCAACAGGGGGCAGGAAGCTTTCTTT
CDR3aa: CAWSNRGQEAFF

v_gene: TRBV28
abundance: .
j_gene: TRBJ1-2
d_gene: .
CDR3nt: TGTGCCAGCAGTGGAGACAGGCGGAACTATGGCTACACCTTC
CDR3aa: CASSGDRRNYGYTF

v_gene: TRBV18
abundance: .
j_gene: TRBJ1-2
d_gene: .
CDR3nt: TGTGCCAGCTCCCCACTGTATTGGGGGGATTTCAACTATGGCTACACCTTC
CDR3aa: CASSPLYWGDFNYGYTF

v_gene: TRBV12-5
abundance: .
j_gene: TRBJ1-4
d_gene: TRBD1
CDR3nt: TGTGCTAGTGGTTTAGACCTCCGGGACAGAGTTAATGAAAAACTGTTTTTT
CDR3aa: CASGLDLRDRVNEKLFF

v_gene: TRBV5-1
abundance: .
j_gene: TRBJ2-2
d_gene: .
CDR3nt: TGCGCCAGCAGCTTGGCCGTAGTGCGTGACACCGGGGAGCTGTTTTTT
CDR3aa: CASSLAVVRDTGELFF

v_gene: TRBV9
abundance: once
j_gene: TRBJ1-2
d_gene: TRBD1
CDR3nt: TGTGCCAGCAGCGGGACAGGGGACGGCGGCTACACCTTC
CDR3aa: CASSGTGDGGYTF

v_gene: TRBV7-2
abundance: once
j_gene: TRBJ1-2
d_gene: TRBD1
CDR3nt: TGTGCCAGCAGCTTAAAAACAGGGGTGTATGGCTACACCTTC
CDR3aa: CASSLKTGVYGYTF

v_gene: TRBV5-1
abundance: .
j_gene: TRBJ2-3
d_gene: TRBD2
CDR3nt: TGCGCCAGCAGCTTGGAACAGGGCCCGGGGGGGCTCTCCACAGATACGCAGTATTTT
CDR3aa: CASSLEQGPGGLSTDTQYF

v_gene: TRBV2
abundance: few
j_gene: TRBJ1-2
d_gene: .
CDR3nt: TGTGCCAGCAGGCTACAGGGTAACTATGGCTACACCTTC
CDR3aa: CASRLQGNYGYTF

v_gene: TRBV6-1
abundance: .
j_gene: TRBJ2-1
d_gene: TRBD2
CDR3nt: TGTGCCAGCAGTGAAAGTAGTAGCGGGGGGGCGTATGAGCAGTTCTTC
CDR3aa: CASSESSSGGAYEQFF

v_gene: TRBV5-4
abundance: .
j_gene: TRBJ2-1
d_gene: .
CDR3nt: TGTGCCAGCAGCTTGACAGGGATTGGTGAGCAGTTCTTC
CDR3aa: CASSLTGIGEQFF

v_gene: TRBV19
abundance: once
j_gene: TRBJ1-5
d_gene: .
CDR3nt: TGTGCCAGTAGTATTCACGGGGGAAATCAGCCCCAGCATTTT
CDR3aa: CASSIHGGNQPQHF

v_gene: TRBV7-6
abundance: .
j_gene: TRBJ2-1
d_gene: TRBD1
CDR3nt: TGTGCCAGCAGCTTAGACAGGGGCAATGAGCAGTTCTTC
CDR3aa: CASSLDRGNEQFF

v_gene: TRBV7-9
abundance: .
j_gene: TRBJ1-1
d_gene: .
CDR3nt: TGTGCCAGCAGCTTACTCTCAGGGATGAACACTGAAGCTTTCTTT
CDR3aa: CASSLLSGMNTEAFF